These 4 T cell receptor beta chains were all obtained from the same sample, sequenced in a study of cytomegalovirus exposure and HLA in healthy donors. The PCR was carried out with 60 Vbeta primers and 13 Jbeta primers. Profiled with immunoSEQ multiplex PCR; TCRdb holds only in-frame clones, not every one. The sample lists approximately 140,000 clones, approximately 78% occurring once. The sample consisted of PBMCs. All receptors come from a woman aged 40 to 49 in good health and CMV-seropositive.

The chain links TRBV28 to TRBJ1-2, with 8 bases lining up with TRBD1. This CDR3 spans 14 amino acids. V trimming: 4 bases; J trimming: 4 bases; junction bases outside the gene matches: 5. CDR1 and CDR2 (germline): MDHEN, SYDVKM. CDR3 sequence: CASSSGQGSYGYTF. CDR3 DNA sequence: TGTGCCAGCAGTTCCGGACAGGGCAGCTATGGCTACACCTTC.

V and J are TRBV5-1 and TRBJ2-5; tentatively, D is TRBD2 (5 bases). The last part of the DNA fits TRBJ2-7 better; the J call may be wrong. The CDR3 loop spans 14 amino acids. Germline V gene data show CDR1 as SGHRS and CDR2 as YFSETQ. The CDR3 spells CASSPRLNSYEQYF. CDR3 bases: TGCGCCAGCAGCCCTCGACTAAACTCCTACGAGCAGTACTTC.

The gene calls are TRBV7-2 and TRBJ2-6, with unresolved D. Looked up from germline, CDR1 is SGHTA and CDR2 is FQGNSA. The CDR3 is made up of 11 amino acids. V lost 5 bases to trimming and J lost 15 bases, with 11 bases between them. CDR3 sequence: CASSPLVALTF. The CDR3 nucleotides read TGTGCCAGCAGCCCTCTGGTGGCCCTGACTTTC.

The genes are TRBV5-4 and TRBJ1-4; D call uncertain. Trimming stripped 2 bases from V and 2 bases from J, with 10 bases between. The CDR3 consists of 15 residues. Germline CDR1 SGHNT, CDR2 YYREEE (reference sequence). CDR3: CASSLGGATNEKLFF. CDR3 nucleotide sequence: TGTGCCAGCAGCTTAGGCGGAGCTACTAATGAAAAACTGTTTTTT.